The rows below give T cell receptor beta chains drawn from one sample of a study of blood T cell repertoires in COVID-19. The data were produced by immunoSEQ multiplex PCR, yet TCRdb's version contains in-frame clones alone and is incomplete. Here the sample spans about 200,000 clones, around four fifths being singletons. The sequenced sample was peripheral blood. The receptors were sampled from a human donor with acute or convalescent COVID-19. The donor label of this sample is uncertain. The CDR3 runs from the conserved cysteine through the conserved F or W. The order of the fields is V gene, D gene, clone size, J gene, CDR3 DNA, CDR3 protein. The D gene is left open where the match is weak. Not all rows give a size; the values are once, few, many and, for expanded clones, a class.

v_gene: TRBV11-2
d_gene: TRBD1
abundance: once
j_gene: TRBJ2-5
CDR3nt: TGTGCCAGCAGCGACCGGGACAGTCGGACGACCAAGACCCAGTACTTC
CDR3aa: CASSDRDSRTTKTQYF

v_gene: TRBV2
d_gene: TRBD1
abundance: -
j_gene: TRBJ2-7
CDR3nt: TGTGCCACCTCGACAGGGTCGAGTATGGGTCAGTACTTC
CDR3aa: CATSTGSSMGQYF

v_gene: TRBV7-6
d_gene: TRBD2
abundance: -
j_gene: TRBJ2-3
CDR3nt: TGTGCCAGCAGCTTAGGGGGACTAGCGGATACGCAGTATTTT
CDR3aa: CASSLGGLADTQYF

v_gene: TRBV19
d_gene: -
abundance: once
j_gene: TRBJ2-1
CDR3nt: TGTGCCAGTCGGGTCGTTTGGCGGCGCCGTGCACCCTACAATGAGCAGTTCTTC
CDR3aa: CASRVVWRRRAPYNEQFF

v_gene: TRBV2
d_gene: -
abundance: -
j_gene: TRBJ2-7
CDR3nt: TGTGCCAGCAGGGGACTCGAGCAGTACTTC
CDR3aa: CASRGLEQYF

v_gene: TRBV18
d_gene: -
abundance: once
j_gene: TRBJ2-5
CDR3nt: TGTGCCAGCTCACCGTCCCGGGTATCAGAGACCCAGTACTTC
CDR3aa: CASSPSRVSETQYF

v_gene: TRBV29-1
d_gene: -
abundance: -
j_gene: TRBJ1-1
CDR3nt: TGCAGCGTTGTCTCAGGGTACACTGAAGCTTTCTTT
CDR3aa: CSVVSGYTEAFF

v_gene: TRBV6-6
d_gene: -
abundance: -
j_gene: TRBJ1-5
CDR3nt: TGTGCCAGCAGTTACGTAGTGCGGGGGGTAAATCAGCCCCAGCATTTT
CDR3aa: CASSYVVRGVNQPQHF

v_gene: TRBV7-2
d_gene: -
abundance: -
j_gene: TRBJ1-5
CDR3nt: TGTGCCAGCAGCCTCAGAGGGTCGGGCAATCAGCCCCAGCATTTT
CDR3aa: CASSLRGSGNQPQHF

v_gene: TRBV5-6
d_gene: -
abundance: -
j_gene: TRBJ2-5
CDR3nt: TGTGCCAGCAGCTGGTTGAGGCAAGAGACCCAGTACTTC
CDR3aa: CASSWLRQETQYF

v_gene: TRBV30
d_gene: -
abundance: -
j_gene: TRBJ2-7
CDR3nt: TGTGCCTGGAGTGGGGTGGGGGCTTACGAGCAGTACTTC
CDR3aa: CAWSGVGAYEQYF

v_gene: TRBV9
d_gene: TRBD1
abundance: -
j_gene: TRBJ2-2
CDR3nt: TGTGCCAGCAGCGTGACAGGGGGCGGGGGCGTCGGGGAGCTGTTTTTT
CDR3aa: CASSVTGGGGVGELFF

v_gene: TRBV7-2
d_gene: -
abundance: -
j_gene: TRBJ1-2
CDR3nt: TGTGCCAGCAGCCCTTCCGCAGGGTCATATGGCTACACCTTC
CDR3aa: CASSPSAGSYGYTF

v_gene: TRBV5-4
d_gene: TRBD2
abundance: -
j_gene: TRBJ2-7
CDR3nt: TGTGCCAGCACTCAAGCTTCCCTAGCGGGAGGGAACTACGAGCAGTACTTC
CDR3aa: CASTQASLAGGNYEQYF

v_gene: TRBV6-1
d_gene: TRBD1
abundance: -
j_gene: TRBJ2-7
CDR3nt: TGTGCCAGCAGTGAAGGGGGACAGGGGGTTTACGAGCAGTACTTC
CDR3aa: CASSEGGQGVYEQYF

v_gene: TRBV27
d_gene: -
abundance: -
j_gene: TRBJ2-7
CDR3nt: TGTGCCAGCAGCCCGGGGAGATACTACGAGCAGTACTTC
CDR3aa: CASSPGRYYEQYF

v_gene: TRBV19
d_gene: TRBD1
abundance: -
j_gene: TRBJ1-1
CDR3nt: TGTGCCAGTAGTATAGATAGTCGACAGGGCGTCCTCATGAACACTGAAGCTTTCTTT
CDR3aa: CASSIDSRQGVLMNTEAFF

v_gene: TRBV5-1
d_gene: -
abundance: -
j_gene: TRBJ1-1
CDR3nt: TGCGCCAGCAGCTTAGGAGGGGACACTGAAGCTTTCTTT
CDR3aa: CASSLGGDTEAFF

v_gene: TRBV5-8
d_gene: -
abundance: -
j_gene: TRBJ1-2
CDR3nt: TGTGCCAGCAGCTTGGTCGGGGGGAACTATGGCTACACCTTC
CDR3aa: CASSLVGGNYGYTF

v_gene: TRBV6-5
d_gene: -
abundance: -
j_gene: TRBJ1-1
CDR3nt: TGTGCCAGCAGGAGAGGGCCCCAAAGTCCTGAAGCTTTCTTT
CDR3aa: CASRRGPQSPEAFF

v_gene: TRBV20-1
d_gene: -
abundance: -
j_gene: TRBJ1-2
CDR3nt: TGCAGTGCGTCGTCGGGCTATGGCTACACCTTC
CDR3aa: CSASSGYGYTF

v_gene: TRBV3-1/TRBV3-2
d_gene: -
abundance: -
j_gene: TRBJ2-5
CDR3nt: TGTGCCAGCAGCCAAGAGGGCTGGGCCGTTCAAGAGACCCAGTACTTC
CDR3aa: CASSQEGWAVQETQYF

v_gene: TRBV27
d_gene: -
abundance: -
j_gene: TRBJ2-1
CDR3nt: TGTGCCAGCAGTCTAAAATTAGCGTGGGAGAGCTCCTACAATGAGCAGTTCTTC
CDR3aa: CASSLKLAWESSYNEQFF

v_gene: TRBV9
d_gene: TRBD2
abundance: -
j_gene: TRBJ2-1
CDR3nt: TGTGCCAGCAGCGTAGCTCGAGGGAGGGCCAACAATGAGCAGTTCTTC
CDR3aa: CASSVARGRANNEQFF

v_gene: TRBV6-6
d_gene: TRBD1
abundance: -
j_gene: TRBJ1-2
CDR3nt: TGTGCCAGCAGCATGACAGGGGGCTATGGCTACACCTTC
CDR3aa: CASSMTGGYGYTF

v_gene: TRBV24-1
d_gene: TRBD2
abundance: -
j_gene: TRBJ2-3
CDR3nt: TGTGCCACCAGTGATTCGGGGACTAGCGTCACAGATACGCAGTATTTT
CDR3aa: CATSDSGTSVTDTQYF

v_gene: TRBV10-3
d_gene: TRBD2
abundance: -
j_gene: TRBJ2-6
CDR3nt: TGTGCCATCAGTGAGTCGCGGGGGGGCTCTGGGGCCAACGTCCTGACTTTC
CDR3aa: CAISESRGGSGANVLTF

v_gene: TRBV19
d_gene: -
abundance: -
j_gene: TRBJ2-2
CDR3nt: TGTGCCAGTAGTGTTCGGGAGAACACCGGGGAGCTGTTTTTT
CDR3aa: CASSVRENTGELFF

v_gene: TRBV29-1
d_gene: -
abundance: -
j_gene: TRBJ2-2
CDR3nt: TGCAGCGTTGGATGGGCTGAAGGGGAGCTGTTTTTT
CDR3aa: CSVGWAEGELFF

v_gene: TRBV4-1
d_gene: TRBD2
abundance: -
j_gene: TRBJ2-5
CDR3nt: TGCGCCAGCAGCCAAGATCTTGGACTAGCGGGAGGACAAGAGACCCAGTACTTC
CDR3aa: CASSQDLGLAGGQETQYF

v_gene: TRBV7-7
d_gene: TRBD1
abundance: -
j_gene: TRBJ2-3
CDR3nt: TGTGCCAGCAGCTCCGTGGGACAGGGGACGCAGTATTTT
CDR3aa: CASSSVGQGTQYF

v_gene: TRBV29-1
d_gene: -
abundance: -
j_gene: TRBJ2-2
CDR3nt: TGCAGCGTTTCGGACTCCGGGGAGCTGTTTTTT
CDR3aa: CSVSDSGELFF

v_gene: TRBV18
d_gene: -
abundance: -
j_gene: TRBJ2-2
CDR3nt: TGTGCCAGCTCACCATGGGTTAGCGCGGGGGAGCTGTTTTTT
CDR3aa: CASSPWVSAGELFF

v_gene: TRBV23-1
d_gene: -
abundance: -
j_gene: TRBJ2-7
CDR3nt: TGCGCCAGCAGTCAATCTCGACAGTACTCCTACGAGCAGTACTTC
CDR3aa: CASSQSRQYSYEQYF

v_gene: TRBV6-5
d_gene: -
abundance: -
j_gene: TRBJ2-7
CDR3nt: TGTGCCAGCAGTTACGGGGGGAGACCCTACGAGCAGTACTTC
CDR3aa: CASSYGGRPYEQYF

v_gene: TRBV7-9
d_gene: -
abundance: -
j_gene: TRBJ1-1
CDR3nt: TGTGCCAGCAGCTTAGGTGGAGGGGTAAACACTGAAGCTTTCTTT
CDR3aa: CASSLGGGVNTEAFF

v_gene: TRBV27
d_gene: TRBD2
abundance: -
j_gene: TRBJ2-1
CDR3nt: TGTGCCAGCAGTCCGCTAGCGGGAGAGGGCCTTTACTCCTACAATGAGCAGTTCTTC
CDR3aa: CASSPLAGEGLYSYNEQFF

v_gene: TRBV29-1
d_gene: -
abundance: -
j_gene: TRBJ2-1
CDR3nt: TGCAGCGTCGACAGGACCTACAATGAGCAGTTCTTC
CDR3aa: CSVDRTYNEQFF

v_gene: TRBV18
d_gene: -
abundance: -
j_gene: TRBJ1-1
CDR3nt: TGTGCCAGCTCACCGAATGACATAATGAACACTGAAGCTTTCTTT
CDR3aa: CASSPNDIMNTEAFF

v_gene: TRBV7-2
d_gene: -
abundance: -
j_gene: TRBJ1-1
CDR3nt: TGTGCCAGCAGCTTAGGACAGGCGAACACTGAAGCTTTCTTT
CDR3aa: CASSLGQANTEAFF

v_gene: TRBV5-4
d_gene: -
abundance: -
j_gene: TRBJ2-7
CDR3nt: TGTGCCAGCAGCCCTGACCCCGGGGGAGGCAACGAGCAGTACTTC
CDR3aa: CASSPDPGGGNEQYF

v_gene: TRBV28
d_gene: -
abundance: -
j_gene: TRBJ1-2
CDR3nt: TGTGCCAACCAGGGGCAGGTTGGCGGCTACACCTTC
CDR3aa: CANQGQVGGYTF

v_gene: TRBV6-5
d_gene: TRBD1
abundance: -
j_gene: TRBJ1-3
CDR3nt: TGTGCCAGCAGTTCGGGGACAGGAAACTCTGGAAACACCATATATTTT
CDR3aa: CASSSGTGNSGNTIYF

v_gene: TRBV19
d_gene: -
abundance: few
j_gene: TRBJ2-1
CDR3nt: TGTGCCAGTAGTATAGATCGTGGTGGGGTCCGAATTATGGGGCAGGACAATGAGCAGTTCTTC
CDR3aa: CASSIDRGGVRIMGQDNEQFF

v_gene: TRBV9
d_gene: TRBD2
abundance: few
j_gene: TRBJ2-1
CDR3nt: TGTGCCAGCAGCTCCTGGACTAGCGGGAGGGGAACCAATGAGCAGTTCTTC
CDR3aa: CASSSWTSGRGTNEQFF

v_gene: TRBV5-1
d_gene: -
abundance: -
j_gene: TRBJ2-7
CDR3nt: TGCGCCAGCAGCTCCGGGAAGACGGTCGCTTCCTACGAGCAGTACTTC
CDR3aa: CASSSGKTVASYEQYF

v_gene: TRBV7-2
d_gene: -
abundance: -
j_gene: TRBJ2-5
CDR3nt: TGTGCCAGCAGCACGGACTACCGGCGCCAAGAGACCCAGTACTTC
CDR3aa: CASSTDYRRQETQYF

v_gene: TRBV2
d_gene: TRBD2
abundance: few
j_gene: TRBJ2-7
CDR3nt: TGTGCCAGCAGTGACGTGGTAGCGGGAGGCCACGAGCAGTACTTC
CDR3aa: CASSDVVAGGHEQYF

v_gene: TRBV28
d_gene: TRBD1
abundance: once
j_gene: TRBJ2-7
CDR3nt: TGTGCCAGCAGTCTATTGACAGGGGCAGGCGAGCAGTACTTC
CDR3aa: CASSLLTGAGEQYF

v_gene: TRBV2
d_gene: TRBD1
abundance: -
j_gene: TRBJ2-3
CDR3nt: TGTGCCAGCAGTGGTCGGACAGGGGCTAGCACAGATACGCAGTATTTT
CDR3aa: CASSGRTGASTDTQYF

v_gene: TRBV9
d_gene: TRBD1
abundance: once
j_gene: TRBJ2-7
CDR3nt: TGTGCCTCCGGAGGGACAGGGCTTTACGAGCAGTACTTC
CDR3aa: CASGGTGLYEQYF

v_gene: TRBV5-1
d_gene: TRBD1
abundance: -
j_gene: TRBJ1-1
CDR3nt: TGCGCCAGCAGCTACAGGGGTCTGGGCACTGAAGCTTTCTTT
CDR3aa: CASSYRGLGTEAFF

v_gene: TRBV27
d_gene: TRBD2
abundance: -
j_gene: TRBJ2-7
CDR3nt: TGTGCCAGCAGTTTATCGTCGGGGGGACGGAGGGTGGGCTACGAGCAGTACTTC
CDR3aa: CASSLSSGGRRVGYEQYF